This passage covers 20 T cell receptor beta chains from one sample sequenced in a study of cytomegalovirus exposure and HLA in healthy donors. The PCR contained 60 Vbeta and 13 Jbeta primers. Clones were read by immunoSEQ multiplex PCR, and TCRdb kept only the in-frame ones, dropping some. The table shows around 180,000 clones, with roughly 74% occurring only once. Input material: PBMCs. The receptors were gathered from a woman in her 30s in good health and CMV-seropositive.

The gene calls are TRBV4-3 and TRBJ2-5, with 15 positions matching TRBD2. Germline V gene sequence: CDR1 LGHNA, CDR2 YSLEER. The CDR3 runs to 20 residues. The V and J ends lost 0 bases and 7 bases, in that order; junction bases with no gene match: 15. This CDR3 reads CASSQDPGTSGGPQRGTQYF. As DNA, the CDR3 is TGCGCCAGCAGCCAAGATCCCGGGACTAGCGGGGGGCCACAAAGAGGGACCCAGTACTTC.

The chain employs TRBV27 and TRBJ2-1, with 12 bases identical to TRBD2. Looked up from germline, CDR1 is MNHEY and CDR2 is SMNVEV (reference sequence). The J segment lost 6 bases and the V segment lost 5 bases, leaving 8 bases of the junction unmatched. The CDR3 totals 16 residues. This CDR3 reads CASSPQTSGSGNEQFF. In DNA form, the CDR3 reads TGTGCCAGCAGTCCCCAGACTAGCGGGAGTGGCAATGAGCAGTTCTTC.

J is TRBJ1-1 and V is TRBV18; TRBD1 agrees at 7 bases. Germline CDR1 is KGHSH and CDR2 is LQKENI. CDR3 size: 14 residues. The V and J ends lost 3 bases and 2 bases, in that order; junction bases with no gene match: 3. CDR3 residues: CASSPGQLNTEAFF. The CDR3 DNA is TGTGCCAGCTCACCGGGACAGCTAAACACTGAAGCTTTCTTT.

V is TRBV19 and J is TRBJ1-1, with a weak D call TRBD1 (5 bases). CDR3 length: 14 amino acids. From germline, CDR1 is LNHDA and CDR2 SQIVND (reference sequence). Trimming took 6 bases from V and 5 from J, leaving 16 bases between them. CDR3 nucleotide sequence: TGTGCCAGTAGCCAAACGTCCCCAGGGACTGAAGCTTTCTTT. Translating it yields CASSQTSPGTEAFF.

This clone was seen a handful of times. Written as DNA, the CDR3 is TGTGCCAGCAGCCAAGATGTACAGGGTGGGGAAAAACTGTTTTTT. This sequence encodes CASSQDVQGGEKLFF. This sequence joins TRBV4-2 and TRBJ1-4; D may be TRBD1 (6 bases). The CDR3 contains 15 residues. Germline CDR1 LGHNA, CDR2 YNFKEQ. Between the trimmed V and J ends, which lost 0 bases and 8 bases, there was a span of 13 bases.

This clone occurred a few times. The chain couples TRBV6-6 to TRBJ1-2; no definite D call. The V end was cut by 2 bases, the J end by 6 bases, with 4 bases between. The germline V gene encodes CDR1 MNHNY and CDR2 SVGAGI (reference sequence). The CDR3 runs to 11 residues. CDR3 in amino acids: CASSYQDGYTF. Here the CDR3 DNA reads TGTGCCAGCAGTTACCAGGATGGCTACACCTTC.

V is TRBV7-9 and J is TRBJ1-1, with 8 bases that match TRBD1. The CDR3 totals 16 residues. V dropped 6 bases and J dropped 1; count of bases not matched to a gene: 10. Germline V gene data show CDR1 as SEHNR and CDR2 as FQNEAQ (reference sequence). CDR3 protein: CASRPTSGGSNTEAFF. The DNA for the CDR3 is TGTGCCAGCAGACCAACCTCAGGGGGCTCGAACACTGAAGCTTTCTTT.

The count of this clone is one. The chain has TRBV6-6 and TRBJ1-1; the D gene is possibly TRBD1 (5 bases). Germline V gives CDR1 MNHNY, CDR2 SVGAGI (reference sequence). V gave up 2 bases and J gave up 11 bases, with 21 bases separating them. The CDR3 is made up of 15 amino acids. CDR3 DNA: TGTGCCAGCAGTTACGCCGCCGACACGGGGGATTTTGCTTTCTTT. It codes for CASSYAADTGDFAFF.

The chain is built from TRBV7-2 and TRBJ1-1; TRBD1 agrees at 7 bases. The CDR3 consists of 18 residues. V shed 5 bases and J 4 bases; nucleotides not matched to a gene: 19. CDR1 is SGHTA and CDR2 is FQGNSA in the germline V gene. This chain's CDR3 is CASSIRPGTAIEATEAFF. CDR3 in DNA: TGTGCCAGCAGCATTAGGCCCGGGACAGCAATCGAAGCCACTGAAGCTTTCTTT.

The table lists this clone with a count of one. V and J are TRBV5-1 and TRBJ2-4, with 8 bases lining up with TRBD1. The CDR3 consists of 20 residues. Looked up from germline, CDR1 is SGHRS and CDR2 is YFSETQ. V dropped 0 bases and J dropped 1; count of bases not matched to a gene: 15. CDR3 sequence: CASSLATAIPGGYAKNIQYF. As DNA, the CDR3 is TGCGCCAGCAGCTTGGCCACCGCCATTCCAGGGGGCTACGCCAAAAACATTCAGTACTTC.

The sample holds a few counts of this clone. The chain is built from TRBV29-1 and TRBJ2-7; possible D gene TRBD2, 7 bases. CDR1 is SQVTM and CDR2 is ANQGSEA in the germline V gene. This CDR3 contains 11 residues. V dropped 4 bases and J dropped 6 bases, with 10 bases sitting between them. CDR3 region: CSVAGGPEQYF. Here the CDR3 DNA reads TGCAGCGTTGCGGGGGGCCCCGAGCAGTACTTC.

This clone was counted once. The J gene is TRBJ2-5, the V gene TRBV2, with D unresolved. The CDR3 contains 11 residues. Germline CDR1 SNHLY, CDR2 FYNNEI. Trimming pared 8 bases from V and 12 bases from J, leaving 16 bases between. The CDR3 DNA follows: TGTGCCAGCTGGTCCTCGTTCCCAGAGTACTTC. Protein product: CASWSSFPEYF.

In its sample, this clone was seen once. CDR3 sequence reads: CAISYSGQKNTEAFF. The CDR3 DNA sequence: TGTGCCATCAGTTACTCGGGACAGAAAAACACTGAAGCTTTCTTT. The chain uses TRBV10-3 and TRBJ1-1; TRBD1 matches 7 bases. The CDR3 spans 15 residues. CDR1 and CDR2 (germline): ENHRY, SYGVKD. V gave up 5 bases and J gave up 2 bases; unmatched junction bases: 8.

The V call is TRBV4-3, the J call TRBJ2-7; the D gene is possibly TRBD1 (5 bases). The CDR3 length is 13 residues. Germline assignment: CDR1 LGHNA and CDR2 YSLEER. The V end was cut by 1 base, the J end by 3 bases, with 7 bases between. The CDR3 region is CASSQVDSYEQYF. CDR3 sequence (DNA): TGCGCCAGCAGCCAAGTAGACAGCTACGAGCAGTACTTC.

The gene calls are TRBV7-2 and TRBJ1-5; D ambiguous. Between the trimmed V and J ends, which lost 1 base and 5 bases, there was a span of 15 bases. The CDR3 is 16 amino acids. The germline V gene encodes CDR1 SGHTA and CDR2 FQGNSA. The CDR3 sequence is CASSLGGGIRDQPQHF. The CDR3 nucleotides read TGTGCCAGCAGCTTAGGGGGAGGGATAAGGGATCAGCCCCAGCATTTT.

This chain joins TRBV5-4 and TRBJ2-3; 14 nucleotides line up with TRBD2. CDR1 is SGHNT, CDR2 YYREEE, per germline (reference sequence). Unmatched junction bases numbered 10, after V lost 4 bases and J lost 3 bases. The CDR3 contains 18 residues. The CDR3 DNA reads TGTGCCAGCAGCCCCGGGACTAGCGGGAGTTGGTATACAGATACGCAGTATTTT. It yields the protein CASSPGTSGSWYTDTQYF.

The V and J genes are TRBV11-2 and TRBJ2-7; a weak D match, TRBD1 (5 bases). The CDR3 runs 12 residues. With 4 bases removed from V and 2 bases from J, the gap between germline ends came to 6 bases. The germline CDR1 and CDR2 sequences are SGHAT and FQNNGV. The CDR3 region is CASSWTTYEQYF. CDR3 sequence (DNA): TGTGCCAGCAGCTGGACAACCTACGAGCAGTACTTC.

This rearrangement joins TRBV6-5 to TRBJ2-7, with 7 bases matching TRBD1. Germline V gives CDR1 MNHEY, CDR2 SVGAGI. Trimming removed 5 bases from V and 1 base from J; junction bases left unmatched: 5. This CDR3 has 14 residues. CDR3: CASSETGWSYEQYF. The CDR3 DNA sequence: TGTGCCAGCAGTGAGACAGGGTGGTCCTACGAGCAGTACTTC.

The V call is TRBV11-2, the J call TRBJ1-1, with D possibly being TRBD1 (5 bases). In germline, CDR1 is SGHAT, CDR2 FQNNGV. Trimming took 3 bases from V and 2 from J, leaving 13 bases between them. The length of the CDR3 is 15 residues. CDR3 sequence: CASSFGGEINTEAFF. The CDR3 nucleotides read TGTGCCAGCAGCTTTGGGGGGGAGATTAACACTGAAGCTTTCTTT. The entire variable domain, with the rest obtained from reference TRBV11-2 and TRBJ1-1, is as follows: EAGVAQSPRYKIIEKRQSVAFWCNPISGHATLYWYQQILGQGPKLLIQFQNNGVVDDSQLPKDRFSAERLKGVDSTLKIQPAKLEDSAVYLCASSFGGEINTEAFFGQGTRLTVV.

The table lists this clone with a few counts. The chain carries TRBV28 and TRBJ1-5; D might be TRBD1 (6 bases). CDR1 MDHEN and CDR2 SYDVKM come from the germline V gene. The V gene lost 7 bases and the J gene lost 3 bases, with 13 bases spanning the gap. CDR3 length: 14 residues. DNA for the CDR3: TGTGCCAGCACAAGGGACACCTTCAATCAGCCCCAGCATTTT. As protein: CASTRDTFNQPQHF.